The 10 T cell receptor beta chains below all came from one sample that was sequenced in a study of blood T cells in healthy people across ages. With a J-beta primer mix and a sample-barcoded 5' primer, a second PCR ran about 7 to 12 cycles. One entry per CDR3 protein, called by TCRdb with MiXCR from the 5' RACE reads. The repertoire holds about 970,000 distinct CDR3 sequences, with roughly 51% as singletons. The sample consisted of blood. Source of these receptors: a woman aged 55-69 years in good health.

The CDR3 protein is CASGPQGDYGYTF. CDR3 DNA: TGTGCCAGCGGCCCACAGGGTGACTATGGCTACACCTTC. The chain joins TRBV7-2 to TRBJ1-2, with TRBD1 as a possible D gene (6 bases). The CDR3 loop spans 13 amino acids. Germline-derived CDR1 and CDR2 are SGHTA and FQGNSA. Between the trimmed V and J ends, which lost 8 bases and 3 bases, there was a span of 13 bases. Using reference TRBV7-2 and TRBJ1-2 for the parts outside the CDR3, the full variable domain is GAGVSQSPSNKVTEKGKDVELRCDPISGHTALYWYRQSLGQGLEFLIYFQGNSAPDKSGLPSDRFSAERTGGSVSTLTIQRTQQEDSAVYLCASGPQGDYGYTFGSGTRLTVV.

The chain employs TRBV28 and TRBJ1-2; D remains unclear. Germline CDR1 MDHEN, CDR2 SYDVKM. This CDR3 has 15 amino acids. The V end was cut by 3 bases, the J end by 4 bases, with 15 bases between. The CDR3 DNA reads TGTGCCAGCAGTTTTGAGGCAGGATCAGCCTATGGCTACACCTTC. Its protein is CASSFEAGSAYGYTF.

CDR3 nucleotide sequence: TGTGCCAGCAGGCCAATCACCGGGACAGGGGGCACTGAAGCTTTCTTT. The encoded protein is CASRPITGTGGTEAFF. The gene calls are TRBV3-1 and TRBJ1-1; 11 nucleotides match TRBD1. From germline, CDR1 is LGHDT and CDR2 YNNKEL (reference sequence). Germline trimming cut 6 bases from V and 4 bases from J; bases unmatched to any gene: 10. This CDR3 is built from 16 residues. The full variable domain, in which reference TRBV3-1 and TRBJ1-1 provide the parts outside the CDR3, is DTAVSQTPKYLVTQMGNDKSIKCEQNLGHDTMYWYKQDSKKFLKIMFSYNNKELIINETVPNRFSPKSPDKAHLNLHINSLELGDSAVYFCASRPITGTGGTEAFFGQGTRLTVV.

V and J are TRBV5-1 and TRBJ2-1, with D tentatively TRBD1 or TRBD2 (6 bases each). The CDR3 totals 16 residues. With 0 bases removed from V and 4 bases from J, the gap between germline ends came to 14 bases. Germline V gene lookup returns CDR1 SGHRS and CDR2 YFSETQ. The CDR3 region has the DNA TGCGCCAGCAGCTTGGTTTCCAGGGGACTTTACAATGAGCAGTTCTTC. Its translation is CASSLVSRGLYNEQFF.

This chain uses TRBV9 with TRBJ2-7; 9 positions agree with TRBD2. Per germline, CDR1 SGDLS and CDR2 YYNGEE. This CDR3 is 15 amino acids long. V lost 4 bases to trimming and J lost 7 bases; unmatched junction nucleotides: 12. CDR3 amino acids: CASSRLAGSGNEQYF. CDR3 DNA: TGTGCCAGCAGCCGTCTAGCGGGGTCGGGCAATGAGCAGTACTTC.

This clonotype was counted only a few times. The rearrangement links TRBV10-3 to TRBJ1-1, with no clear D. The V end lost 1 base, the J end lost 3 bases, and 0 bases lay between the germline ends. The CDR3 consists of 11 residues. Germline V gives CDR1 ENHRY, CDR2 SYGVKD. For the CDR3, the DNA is TGTGCCATCAGTGAGTACACTGAAGCTTTCTTT. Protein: CAISEYTEAFF.

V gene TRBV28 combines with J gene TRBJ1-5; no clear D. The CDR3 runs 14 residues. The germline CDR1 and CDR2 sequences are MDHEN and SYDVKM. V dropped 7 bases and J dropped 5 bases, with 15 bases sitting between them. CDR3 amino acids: CASMGRIYYQPQHF. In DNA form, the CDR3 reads TGTGCCAGCATGGGCAGAATATACTATCAGCCCCAGCATTTT.

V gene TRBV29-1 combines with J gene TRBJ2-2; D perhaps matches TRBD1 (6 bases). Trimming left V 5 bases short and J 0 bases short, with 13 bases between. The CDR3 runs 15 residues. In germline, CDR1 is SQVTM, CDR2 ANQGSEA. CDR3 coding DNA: TGCAGCGTTACCCCCGACAGGACGAACACCGGGGAGCTGTTTTTT. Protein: CSVTPDRTNTGELFF.

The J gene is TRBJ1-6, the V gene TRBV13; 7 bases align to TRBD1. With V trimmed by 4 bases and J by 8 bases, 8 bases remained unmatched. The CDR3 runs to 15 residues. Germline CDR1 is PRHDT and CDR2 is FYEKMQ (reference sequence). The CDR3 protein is CASSSSQGPYSPLHF. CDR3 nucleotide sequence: TGTGCCAGCAGCTCATCACAGGGGCCGTATTCACCCCTCCACTTT.

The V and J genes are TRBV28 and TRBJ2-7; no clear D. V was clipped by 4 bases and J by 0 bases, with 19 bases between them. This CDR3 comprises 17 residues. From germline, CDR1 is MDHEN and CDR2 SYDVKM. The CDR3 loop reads CASSSLLVRSRSYEQYF. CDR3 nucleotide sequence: TGTGCCAGCAGTTCCCTTTTGGTTAGGTCCCGCTCCTACGAGCAGTACTTC.